The present TCR beta chain was sequenced within a study of shared clonotypes between healthy human individuals. Looking at the study overall: Plates per donor: three CD4 naive, three CD4 memory, two CD8 naive, one CD8 memory. Notes on the study in general: Generation probabilities of non-shared clonotypes were lower (relative to those shared by all four donors).

Points on this clone: Its antigen is as yet unknown.

Unmatched junction bases numbered 4, after V lost 5 bases and J lost 5 bases. Germline V gene data show CDR1 as WSHSY and CDR2 as SAAADI. The CDR3 spans 15 residues. CD45RO-negative, CCR7-positively selected cells formed the naive CD8 fraction, excluding terminally differentiated effector memory CD45RA+ cells. Clones were sequenced by immunoSEQ multiplex PCR, and TCRdb holds only the in-frame ones, with some missing. The sample consists of roughly 2 million clones, 85% to 95% of them appearing once. Source material: naive CD8+ T cells sorted from blood. V is TRBV10-2 and J is TRBJ2-3, with 13 bases matching TRBD2. The receptor's source is a man between 18 and 35 years old in good health. The CDR3 nucleotides are TGCGCCAGCAGTTGGACTAGCGGGAGCGTAGATACGCAGTATTTT. It yields the protein CASSWTSGSVDTQYF.